The clone carrying this TCR beta chain was seen just once. The data were obtained in a study of blood T cell repertoires in COVID-19. At the level of the study: The cDNA or gDNA used as material had been derived from T cells, B-cell-depleted T cells, or PBMCs.

How the authors handled the data: Amplifying reference gene primers gave estimates of nucleated cell counts. Profiled with immunoSEQ multiplex PCR; TCRdb holds only in-frame clones, not every one. For V, J and clone size, that table is used; D and trimming come from the DNA. The sample records 300,000 to 400,000 clones, 90% to 95% being singletons. The age range of participants was 18 to 89 years, with residence in under 25 US areas. The germline V gene encodes CDR1 KGHSH and CDR2 LQKENI. This CDR3 contains 14 residues. V lost 2 bases, J lost 7 bases, and 11 bases lay in between. This receptor was identified in a woman aged 30 to 39 who had been exposed to COVID-19. The chain combines TRBV18 with TRBJ1-4; D ambiguous. The sequenced material came from PBMCs or T cells enriched from blood (not recorded which). For the CDR3, the DNA is TGTGCCAGCTCACCAGGTGGTAGTGGTGAAAAACTGTTTTTT. Translation: CASSPGGSGEKLFF.